Reported below is one T cell receptor beta chain. No antigen is known for it. The source of the sample is a study of cytomegalovirus exposure and HLA in healthy donors. Study conclusions and caveats: The study labeled approximately 150 TCR beta chains cytomegalovirus-associated.

The PCR made use of 60 Vbeta and 13 Jbeta primers. Sequenced by immunoSEQ multiplex PCR; TCRdb stores in-frame clones only, minus some. The profile covers around 95,000 clones, with about four fifths appearing a single time and approximately 4% taken by the ten largest. V dropped 9 bases and J dropped 0 bases, with 26 bases sitting between them. Germline loops: CDR1 LNHDA, CDR2 SQIVND (reference sequence). The CDR3 sequence is 18 residues long. Sample: PBMCs. The clonotype comes from a female donor in good health and CMV-seropositive. V gene TRBV19 combines with J gene TRBJ1-2; possibly TRBD1 for D (5 bases). The CDR3 loop reads CASSPKDRRQRANYGYTF. The CDR3 DNA is TGTGCCAGCTCGCCTAAGGATCGAAGACAGCGAGCTAACTATGGCTACACCTTC.